These T cell receptor beta chains were read from a single sample in a study of CD8 T cells in ankylosing spondylitis. TCRdb re-derived calls from the 5' RACE reads in MiXCR, one entry per CDR3 protein. The sample shows some 290,000 distinct CDR3 sequences, about 19% of them seen only once. Sequenced input: blood, either unsorted or a sorted T cell fraction (not recorded which). Every receptor here comes from a male donor with ankylosing spondylitis or in good health (not recorded which). Both conserved end residues are part of each CDR3. The order of the fields is D gene, J gene, V gene, clone size, CDR3 DNA, CDR3 protein. A D gene is named only where the DNA matches it firmly. The size of a clone is reported for some rows only, either as once, few or many, or as a class for expanded clones.

d_gene: TRBD1; j_gene: TRBJ1-1; v_gene: TRBV5-1; abundance: few; CDR3nt: TGCGCCAGCAGCTCCTCGGACAGGGGGAGCACTGAAGCTTTCTTT; CDR3aa: CASSSSDRGSTEAFF
d_gene: TRBD2; j_gene: TRBJ2-2; v_gene: TRBV5-1; abundance: NA; CDR3nt: TGCGCCAGCAGCTTGGCCGGTAGCGGGAGCCAGAACACCGGGGAGCTGTTTTTT; CDR3aa: CASSLAGSGSQNTGELFF
d_gene: NA; j_gene: TRBJ1-4; v_gene: TRBV20-1; abundance: NA; CDR3nt: TGCATTGCTAGGTTGATTTTGGGGAATAATGAAAAACTGTTTTTT; CDR3aa: CIARLILGNNEKLFF
d_gene: NA; j_gene: TRBJ1-1; v_gene: TRBV25-1; abundance: few; CDR3nt: TGTGCCAGCTTAGGGTACGGGAACACTGAAGCTTTCTTT; CDR3aa: CASLGYGNTEAFF
d_gene: TRBD2; j_gene: TRBJ2-3; v_gene: TRBV20-1; abundance: NA; CDR3nt: TGCAGTGCTAGTAGCGGGGGGTTCACAGATACGCAGTATTTT; CDR3aa: CSASSGGFTDTQYF
d_gene: NA; j_gene: TRBJ1-2; v_gene: TRBV5-1; abundance: many; CDR3nt: TGCGCCAGCAGCTTGGAGGTCGGGGACACGGCTCCCAACACCTTC; CDR3aa: CASSLEVGDTAPNTF
d_gene: NA; j_gene: TRBJ2-2; v_gene: TRBV29-1; abundance: few; CDR3nt: TGCAGCGTTGATCCTCAGGGGTACACCGGGGAGCTGTTTTTT; CDR3aa: CSVDPQGYTGELFF
d_gene: NA; j_gene: TRBJ1-4; v_gene: TRBV19; abundance: NA; CDR3nt: TGTGCCAGTAGCCAACCTGCAACTAATGAAAAACTGTTTTTT; CDR3aa: CASSQPATNEKLFF
d_gene: NA; j_gene: TRBJ2-3; v_gene: TRBV5-4; abundance: NA; CDR3nt: TGTGCCAGCAGCTTCCACCGGGACTTTAGAACAGATACGCAGTATTTT; CDR3aa: CASSFHRDFRTDTQYF
d_gene: TRBD1; j_gene: TRBJ1-5; v_gene: TRBV10-3; abundance: few; CDR3nt: TGTGCCATCAAGCCACAGGGGGGGAATCAGCCCCAGCATTTT; CDR3aa: CAIKPQGGNQPQHF
d_gene: NA; j_gene: TRBJ2-5; v_gene: TRBV3-1; abundance: NA; CDR3nt: TGTGCCAGCAGCCAAGATTCCCTGAGGCGACAAGAGACCCAGTACTTC; CDR3aa: CASSQDSLRRQETQYF
d_gene: NA; j_gene: TRBJ2-3; v_gene: TRBV20-1; abundance: NA; CDR3nt: TGCAGTGCAGCCGTGGCTAGGTTCGCAGATACGCAGTATTTT; CDR3aa: CSAAVARFADTQYF
d_gene: NA; j_gene: TRBJ1-5; v_gene: TRBV14; abundance: NA; CDR3nt: TGTGCCAGCAGCCAAGACGGCCAGCCCCAGCATTTT; CDR3aa: CASSQDGQPQHF
d_gene: TRBD2; j_gene: TRBJ2-5; v_gene: TRBV5-1; abundance: NA; CDR3nt: TGCGCCAGCAGACTAGCGGTTCTACAAGAGACCCAGTACTTC; CDR3aa: CASRLAVLQETQYF
d_gene: TRBD2; j_gene: TRBJ2-3; v_gene: TRBV10-3; abundance: NA; CDR3nt: TGTGCCATCAGTGAGCTAGCGGGGGGGGCGACAGATACGCAGTATTTT; CDR3aa: CAISELAGGATDTQYF
d_gene: NA; j_gene: TRBJ2-6; v_gene: TRBV9; abundance: few; CDR3nt: TGTGCCAGCAGCGTTTGGGGGGAATCTGGGGCCAACGTCCTGACTTTC; CDR3aa: CASSVWGESGANVLTF
d_gene: NA; j_gene: TRBJ2-6; v_gene: TRBV11-2; abundance: NA; CDR3nt: TGTGCCAGCAGCGTGGACAGACCCTCTGGGGCCAACGTCCTGACTTTC; CDR3aa: CASSVDRPSGANVLTF
d_gene: NA; j_gene: TRBJ2-1; v_gene: TRBV20-1; abundance: NA; CDR3nt: TGCAGTGCTAGCGTACCAGCCTACAATGAGCAGTTCTTC; CDR3aa: CSASVPAYNEQFF
d_gene: NA; j_gene: TRBJ2-2; v_gene: TRBV12-3/TRBV12-4; abundance: NA; CDR3nt: TGTGCCAGCAGTTTTCGTAGCGGGAACACCGGGGAGCTGTTTTTT; CDR3aa: CASSFRSGNTGELFF
d_gene: NA; j_gene: TRBJ2-5; v_gene: TRBV9; abundance: NA; CDR3nt: TGTGCCAGCAGCAAGGGTGGGAAGACGTACCAAGAGACCCAGTACTTC; CDR3aa: CASSKGGKTYQETQYF
d_gene: TRBD2; j_gene: TRBJ2-5; v_gene: TRBV20-1; abundance: NA; CDR3nt: TGCAGTGCTAGAGTGACTTGCGGGAGACAAGAGACCCAGTACTTC; CDR3aa: CSARVTCGRQETQYF
d_gene: NA; j_gene: TRBJ1-2; v_gene: TRBV5-1; abundance: NA; CDR3nt: TGCGCCAGCAGCGAGGCCCCCCGGCCTGATGGCTACACCTTC; CDR3aa: CASSEAPRPDGYTF
d_gene: NA; j_gene: TRBJ1-1; v_gene: TRBV12-3/TRBV12-4; abundance: NA; CDR3nt: TGTGCCAGCACCCGGGGGCGGGGAGGCACTGAAGCTTTCTTT; CDR3aa: CASTRGRGGTEAFF
d_gene: NA; j_gene: TRBJ2-3; v_gene: TRBV5-1; abundance: many; CDR3nt: TGCGCCAGCAGCTTCCCAAGCACAGATACGCAGTATTTT; CDR3aa: CASSFPSTDTQYF
d_gene: TRBD1; j_gene: TRBJ2-2; v_gene: TRBV4-2; abundance: NA; CDR3nt: TGTGCCAGCAGCCAAGATCTGTCCGACAGGGTATTAGCCGGGGAGCTGTTTTTT; CDR3aa: CASSQDLSDRVLAGELFF
d_gene: NA; j_gene: TRBJ1-5; v_gene: TRBV15; abundance: many; CDR3nt: TGTGCCACCAGCAGAGACAGGGGCGCGGGTCAGCCCCAGCATTTT; CDR3aa: CATSRDRGAGQPQHF
d_gene: NA; j_gene: TRBJ2-2; v_gene: TRBV20-1; abundance: many; CDR3nt: TGCAGTGCTAGAGGGAAAACAGGGAGCGACACCGGGGAGCTGTTTTTT; CDR3aa: CSARGKTGSDTGELFF
d_gene: TRBD2; j_gene: TRBJ2-3; v_gene: TRBV5-1; abundance: NA; CDR3nt: TGCGCCAACAGCTTGACTAGCGGGAGCCGCACAGATACGCAGTATTTT; CDR3aa: CANSLTSGSRTDTQYF
d_gene: NA; j_gene: TRBJ2-5; v_gene: TRBV23-1; abundance: few; CDR3nt: TGCGCCAGCAGTCAATGGGGGACATTGAAGACCCAGTACTTC; CDR3aa: CASSQWGTLKTQYF
d_gene: NA; j_gene: TRBJ2-2; v_gene: TRBV2; abundance: NA; CDR3nt: TGTGCCAGCAGTGAAGGGGCCGGGGAGCTGTTTTTT; CDR3aa: CASSEGAGELFF
d_gene: TRBD1; j_gene: TRBJ2-1; v_gene: TRBV14; abundance: few; CDR3nt: TGTGCCAGCAGCCAAGATCGACAGGGGCTAAATGAGCAGTTCTTC; CDR3aa: CASSQDRQGLNEQFF
d_gene: TRBD2; j_gene: TRBJ2-4; v_gene: TRBV5-1; abundance: many; CDR3nt: TGCGCCAGCAGCCCGACTAGCGCGAGGCCCAAAAACATTCAGTACTTC; CDR3aa: CASSPTSARPKNIQYF
d_gene: TRBD2; j_gene: TRBJ2-1; v_gene: TRBV11-1; abundance: few; CDR3nt: TGTGCCAGCAGCCCTCGTAGCAGCGGGAGGATCAATGAGCAGTTCTTC; CDR3aa: CASSPRSSGRINEQFF
d_gene: TRBD1; j_gene: TRBJ2-1; v_gene: TRBV11-3; abundance: NA; CDR3nt: TGTGCCAGCAGCGCCGGGACAGGGGGTTGGGATGAGCAGTTCTTC; CDR3aa: CASSAGTGGWDEQFF
d_gene: NA; j_gene: TRBJ2-1; v_gene: TRBV6-5; abundance: many; CDR3nt: TGTGCCAGCAGTTACTCTGGGCGACACAATGAGCAGTTCTTC; CDR3aa: CASSYSGRHNEQFF
d_gene: NA; j_gene: TRBJ2-3; v_gene: TRBV20-1; abundance: many; CDR3nt: TGCAGTGCTAGAGATAGGGCTAGCGGACAGATACAGGCGCAGTATTTT; CDR3aa: CSARDRASGQIQAQYF
d_gene: TRBD2; j_gene: TRBJ2-3; v_gene: TRBV28; abundance: few; CDR3nt: TGTGCCAGCAAGCTAATTAGCGGGAGTGGAGATACGCAGTATTTT; CDR3aa: CASKLISGSGDTQYF
d_gene: NA; j_gene: TRBJ2-1; v_gene: TRBV3-1; abundance: few; CDR3nt: TGTGCCAGCAGCCAAGATCGGCCAGGAATCAACAATGAGCAGTTCTTC; CDR3aa: CASSQDRPGINNEQFF
d_gene: NA; j_gene: TRBJ2-4; v_gene: TRBV21-1; abundance: NA; CDR3nt: TGTGCCAGCAGCTCCCGAATCATTATGGACAGGGGGTACATTCAGTACTTC; CDR3aa: CASSSRIIMDRGYIQYF
d_gene: NA; j_gene: TRBJ1-5; v_gene: TRBV6-5; abundance: NA; CDR3nt: TGTGCCAGCAGTTACATGGGGCCCAATCAGCCCCAGCATTTT; CDR3aa: CASSYMGPNQPQHF
d_gene: TRBD2; j_gene: TRBJ2-3; v_gene: TRBV18; abundance: few; CDR3nt: TGTGCCAGCTCACCCCGCACAACTAGCGGCACAGATACGCAGTATTTT; CDR3aa: CASSPRTTSGTDTQYF
d_gene: TRBD2; j_gene: TRBJ2-1; v_gene: TRBV20-1; abundance: NA; CDR3nt: TGCAGTGCTACGTTGGCGGGAGGGCCTGGGAATGAGCAGTTCTTC; CDR3aa: CSATLAGGPGNEQFF
d_gene: NA; j_gene: TRBJ1-2; v_gene: TRBV21-1; abundance: few; CDR3nt: TGTGCCAGCAGCAAAGTTAACCCTTCCGGGACAGCGCACTACTTC; CDR3aa: CASSKVNPSGTAHYF
d_gene: NA; j_gene: TRBJ2-3; v_gene: TRBV12-3/TRBV12-4; abundance: NA; CDR3nt: TGTGCCAGCAGTTTAGACCACACAGATACGCAGTATTTT; CDR3aa: CASSLDHTDTQYF
d_gene: NA; j_gene: TRBJ1-2; v_gene: TRBV27; abundance: few; CDR3nt: TGTGCCAGCAGTTTAACTGGGCTTTATGGCTACACCTTC; CDR3aa: CASSLTGLYGYTF
d_gene: TRBD2; j_gene: TRBJ2-1; v_gene: TRBV5-1; abundance: few; CDR3nt: TGCGCCAGCAGATTTACTAGCGGGGATTACAATGAGCAGTTCTTC; CDR3aa: CASRFTSGDYNEQFF
d_gene: TRBD1; j_gene: TRBJ2-3; v_gene: TRBV10-3; abundance: many; CDR3nt: TGTGCCATCAGTGATTTACAGGGGGCTAGCACAGATACGCAGTATTTT; CDR3aa: CAISDLQGASTDTQYF
d_gene: NA; j_gene: TRBJ2-2; v_gene: TRBV10-3; abundance: few; CDR3nt: TGTGCCATCAGTGACAGGGTTGCCACCGGGGAGCTGTTTTTT; CDR3aa: CAISDRVATGELFF
d_gene: TRBD1; j_gene: TRBJ2-2; v_gene: TRBV19; abundance: NA; CDR3nt: TGTGCCAGTAGTATAACTGGACAGGGGAGAACCGGGGAGCTGTTTTTT; CDR3aa: CASSITGQGRTGELFF
d_gene: NA; j_gene: TRBJ1-1; v_gene: TRBV6-1; abundance: many; CDR3nt: TGTGCCAGCAGCTTGACCAGGCGCACTGAAGCTTTCTTT; CDR3aa: CASSLTRRTEAFF
d_gene: NA; j_gene: TRBJ1-6; v_gene: TRBV10-2; abundance: many; CDR3nt: TGCGCCAGCAGCGAAAGCTCCAGGGGACCACCCCTCCACTTT; CDR3aa: CASSESSRGPPLHF
d_gene: NA; j_gene: TRBJ1-5; v_gene: TRBV18; abundance: NA; CDR3nt: TGTGCCAGCTCACCCCCGGGGTCAATCAATCAGCCCCAGCATTTT; CDR3aa: CASSPPGSINQPQHF
d_gene: NA; j_gene: TRBJ2-5; v_gene: TRBV20-1; abundance: few; CDR3nt: TGCAGTGCAGGACGGTTACAAGAGACCCAGTACTTC; CDR3aa: CSAGRLQETQYF
d_gene: NA; j_gene: TRBJ2-1; v_gene: TRBV7-2; abundance: NA; CDR3nt: TGTGCCAGCAGCGTCCTCGTAGAGCAGTTCTTC; CDR3aa: CASSVLVEQFF
d_gene: TRBD2; j_gene: TRBJ2-1; v_gene: TRBV12-3/TRBV12-4; abundance: NA; CDR3nt: TGTGCCAGCAGCCAAACGGGAGGAGCGGGAGAGAATGAGCAGTTCTTC; CDR3aa: CASSQTGGAGENEQFF
d_gene: TRBD1; j_gene: TRBJ1-2; v_gene: TRBV15; abundance: many; CDR3nt: TGTGCCACCAGCAGCCCGGGACAGGGGGTCCATGGCTACACCTTC; CDR3aa: CATSSPGQGVHGYTF
d_gene: NA; j_gene: TRBJ2-5; v_gene: TRBV5-1; abundance: few; CDR3nt: TGCGCCAGCAGCTTGGGGGCTCAAGAGACCCAGTACTTC; CDR3aa: CASSLGAQETQYF